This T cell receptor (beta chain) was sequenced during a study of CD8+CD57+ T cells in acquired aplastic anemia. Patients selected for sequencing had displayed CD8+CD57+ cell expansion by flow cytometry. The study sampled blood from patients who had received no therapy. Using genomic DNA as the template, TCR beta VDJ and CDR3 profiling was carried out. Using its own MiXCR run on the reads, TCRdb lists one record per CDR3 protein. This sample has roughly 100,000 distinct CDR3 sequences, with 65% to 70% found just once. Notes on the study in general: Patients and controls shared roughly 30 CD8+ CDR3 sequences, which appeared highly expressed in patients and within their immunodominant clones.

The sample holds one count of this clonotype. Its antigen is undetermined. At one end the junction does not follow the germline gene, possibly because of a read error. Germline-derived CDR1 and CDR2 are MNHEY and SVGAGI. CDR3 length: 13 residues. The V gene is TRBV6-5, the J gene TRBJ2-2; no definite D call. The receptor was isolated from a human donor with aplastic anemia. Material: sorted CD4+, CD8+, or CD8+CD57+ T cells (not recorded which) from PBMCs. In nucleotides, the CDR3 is TGTGCCGGCAGTACTCGGGACACCGGGGAGCTGTTTTTT. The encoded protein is CAGSTRDTGELFF.